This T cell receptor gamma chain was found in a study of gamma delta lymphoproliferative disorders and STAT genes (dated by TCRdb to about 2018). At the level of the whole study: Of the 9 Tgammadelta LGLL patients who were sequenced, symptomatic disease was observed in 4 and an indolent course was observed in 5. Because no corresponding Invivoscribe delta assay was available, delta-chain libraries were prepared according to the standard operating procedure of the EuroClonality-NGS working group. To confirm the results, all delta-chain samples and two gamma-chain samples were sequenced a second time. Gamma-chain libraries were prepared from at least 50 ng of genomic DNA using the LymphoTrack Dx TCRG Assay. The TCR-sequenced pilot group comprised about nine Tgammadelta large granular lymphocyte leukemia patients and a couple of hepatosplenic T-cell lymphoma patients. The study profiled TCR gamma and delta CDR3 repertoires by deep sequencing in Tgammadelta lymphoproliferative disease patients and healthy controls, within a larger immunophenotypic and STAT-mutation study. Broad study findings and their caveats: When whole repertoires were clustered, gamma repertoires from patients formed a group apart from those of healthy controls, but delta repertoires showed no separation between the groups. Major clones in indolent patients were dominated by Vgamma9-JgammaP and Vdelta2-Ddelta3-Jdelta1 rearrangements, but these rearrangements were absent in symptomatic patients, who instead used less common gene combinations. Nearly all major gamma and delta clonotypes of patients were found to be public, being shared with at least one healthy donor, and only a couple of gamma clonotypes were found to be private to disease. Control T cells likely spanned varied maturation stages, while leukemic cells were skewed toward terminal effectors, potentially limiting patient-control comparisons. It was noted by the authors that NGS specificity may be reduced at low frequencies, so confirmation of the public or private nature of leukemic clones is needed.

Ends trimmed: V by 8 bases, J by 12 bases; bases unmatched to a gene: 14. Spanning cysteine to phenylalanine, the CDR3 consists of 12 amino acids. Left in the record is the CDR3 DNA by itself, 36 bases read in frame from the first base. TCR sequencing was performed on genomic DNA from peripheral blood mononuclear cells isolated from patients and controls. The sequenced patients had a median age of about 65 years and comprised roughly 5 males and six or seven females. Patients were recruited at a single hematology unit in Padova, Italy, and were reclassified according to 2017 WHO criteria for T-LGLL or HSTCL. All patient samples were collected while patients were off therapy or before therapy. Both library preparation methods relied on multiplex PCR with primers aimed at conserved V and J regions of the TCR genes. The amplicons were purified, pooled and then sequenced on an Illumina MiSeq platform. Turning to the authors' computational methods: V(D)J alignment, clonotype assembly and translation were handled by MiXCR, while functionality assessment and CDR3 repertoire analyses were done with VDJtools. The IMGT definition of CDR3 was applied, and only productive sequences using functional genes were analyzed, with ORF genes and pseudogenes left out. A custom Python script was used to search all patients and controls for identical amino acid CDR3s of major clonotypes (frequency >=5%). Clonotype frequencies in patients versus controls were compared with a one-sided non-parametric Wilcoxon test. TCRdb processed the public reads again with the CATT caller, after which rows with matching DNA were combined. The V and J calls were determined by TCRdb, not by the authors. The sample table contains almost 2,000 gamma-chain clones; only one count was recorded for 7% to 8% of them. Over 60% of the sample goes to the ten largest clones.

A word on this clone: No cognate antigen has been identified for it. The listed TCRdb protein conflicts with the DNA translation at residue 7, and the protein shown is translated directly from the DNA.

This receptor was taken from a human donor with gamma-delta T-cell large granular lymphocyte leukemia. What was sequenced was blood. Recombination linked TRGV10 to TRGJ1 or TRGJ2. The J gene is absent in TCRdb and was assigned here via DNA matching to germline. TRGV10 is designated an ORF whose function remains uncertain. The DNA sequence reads TGTGCTGCGTGGGATTACATAGTCGGGAAACTCTTT. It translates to CAAWDYIVGKLF.